This note documents a single T cell receptor beta chain sequence. These data come from a study of cytomegalovirus exposure and HLA in healthy donors. The V end lost 1 base, the J end lost 3 bases, and 8 bases lay between the germline ends. CDR1 is SGHNT and CDR2 is YENEEA in the germline V gene. This CDR3 contains 14 residues. Primers included in the PCR were 60 Vbeta and 13 Jbeta primers. Clones were sequenced by immunoSEQ multiplex PCR, and TCRdb holds only the in-frame ones, with some missing. Among fewer than 200,000 clones listed, about four fifths were seen once. The TCR sequence derives from a woman aged 18-29 years in good health and CMV-seronegative. Sequencing was done on a sample of PBMCs. This chain joins TRBV11-3 and TRBJ2-3; no clear D gene. The CDR3 DNA reads as TGTGCCAGCAGCTTAGGTCCTAGAACAGATACGCAGTATTTT. Translated: CASSLGPRTDTQYF.